The clone carrying this TCR beta chain showed up many times. Antigen unknown. The record originates from a study of breast tumors, draining lymph nodes, adjacent tissues. Whole-study results and caveats: The lymph node origin of tumor T cells was framed as consistent with a hypothesis, not demonstrated. Tumors had less TCR diversity than lymph nodes, more than nontumor tissue. Most tumor T cells seemingly derive from lymph node, then expand in tumor. Tumor and nontumor repertoires were significantly more similar in luminal-like than in basal-like breast cancer.

The lymph nodes were axillary draining lymph nodes from breast cancer patients. TCRdb re-called the multiplex PCR reads with MiXCR, one entry per CDR3 protein. In the table there are around 130,000 distinct CDR3 sequences, 32% of which are singletons. Sequenced material: axillary lymph node tissue. The sequence derives from a female donor with breast cancer. Some clones in this sample may be carry-over from other donors' samples.

The CDR3 spells CASSPGQGAYGYTF. The DNA for the CDR3 is TGTGCCAGCAGCCCCGGCCAGGGGGCCTATGGCTACACCTTC. J is TRBJ1-2 and V is TRBV7-3; TRBD1 matches 8 bases. This CDR3 has 14 amino acids. V was clipped by 5 bases and J by 4 bases; unmatched bases: 6. CDR1 and CDR2 from the germline V gene are SGHTA and FQGTGA.